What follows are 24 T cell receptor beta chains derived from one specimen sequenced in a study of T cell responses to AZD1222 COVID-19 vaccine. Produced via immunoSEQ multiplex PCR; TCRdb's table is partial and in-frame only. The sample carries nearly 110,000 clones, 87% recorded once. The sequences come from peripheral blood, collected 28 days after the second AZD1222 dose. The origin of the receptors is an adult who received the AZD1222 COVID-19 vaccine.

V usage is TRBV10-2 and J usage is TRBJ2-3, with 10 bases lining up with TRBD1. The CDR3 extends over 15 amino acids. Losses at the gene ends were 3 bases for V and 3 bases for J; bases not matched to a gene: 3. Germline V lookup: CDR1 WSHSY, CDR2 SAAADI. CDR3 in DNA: TGCGCCAGCAGTGACTGGACAGGGGGTACAGATACGCAGTATTTT. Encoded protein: CASSDWTGGTDTQYF.

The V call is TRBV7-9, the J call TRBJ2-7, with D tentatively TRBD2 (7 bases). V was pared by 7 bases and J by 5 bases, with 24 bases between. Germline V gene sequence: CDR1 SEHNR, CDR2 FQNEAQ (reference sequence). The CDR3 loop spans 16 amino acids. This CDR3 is CASTSLGGARVHEQYF. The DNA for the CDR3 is TGTGCCAGCACCTCGTTGGGGGGGGCAAGGGTCCACGAGCAGTACTTC.

The CDR3 loop reads CASSIGGSLETQYF. Written as DNA, the CDR3 is TGTGCCAGTAGTATAGGTGGGAGCCTAGAGACCCAGTACTTC. The gene calls are TRBV19 and TRBJ2-5, with D maybe TRBD2 (5 bases). This CDR3 is built from 14 residues. Germline V gene lookup returns CDR1 LNHDA and CDR2 SQIVND (reference sequence). The V end lost 1 base, the J end lost 4 bases, and 10 bases lay between the germline ends. The entire variable domain, with the rest obtained from reference TRBV19 and TRBJ2-5, is as follows: DGGITQSPKYLFRKEGQNVTLSCEQNLNHDAMYWYRQDPGQGLRLIYYSQIVNDFQKGDIAEGYSVSREKKESFPLTVTSAQKNPTAFYLCASSIGGSLETQYFGPGTRLLVL.

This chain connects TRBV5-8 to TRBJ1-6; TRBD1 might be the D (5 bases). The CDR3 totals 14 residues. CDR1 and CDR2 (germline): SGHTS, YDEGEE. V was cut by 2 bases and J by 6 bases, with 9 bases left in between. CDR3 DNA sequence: TGTGCCAGCAGCTTAGGACATCTTAATTCACCCCTCCACTTT. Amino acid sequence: CASSLGHLNSPLHF.

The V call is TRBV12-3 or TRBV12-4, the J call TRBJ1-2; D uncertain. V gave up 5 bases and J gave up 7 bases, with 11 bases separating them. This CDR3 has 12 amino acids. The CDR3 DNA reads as TGTGCCAGCAGTCTGGACCCCCGTGGCTACACCTTC. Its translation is CASSLDPRGYTF.

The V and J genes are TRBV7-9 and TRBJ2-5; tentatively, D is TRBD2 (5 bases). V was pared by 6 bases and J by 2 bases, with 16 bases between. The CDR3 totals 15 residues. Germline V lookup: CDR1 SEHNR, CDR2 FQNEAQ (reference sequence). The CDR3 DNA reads TGTGCCAGCAGGGGCCGAGCTGGACTTCAAGAGACCCAGTACTTC. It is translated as CASRGRAGLQETQYF.

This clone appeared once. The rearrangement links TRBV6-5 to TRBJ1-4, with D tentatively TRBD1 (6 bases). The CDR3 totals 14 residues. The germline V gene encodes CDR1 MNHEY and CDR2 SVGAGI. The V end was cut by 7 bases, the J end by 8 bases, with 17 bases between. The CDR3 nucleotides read TGTGCCAGCAAGGGCCAGGGGTGGGGAGAAAAACTGTTTTTT. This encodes CASKGQGWGEKLFF.

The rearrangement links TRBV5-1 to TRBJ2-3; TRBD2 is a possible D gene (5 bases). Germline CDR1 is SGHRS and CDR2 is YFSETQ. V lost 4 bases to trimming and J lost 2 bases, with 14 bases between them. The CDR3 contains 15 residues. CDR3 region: CASSPTRRDTDTQYF. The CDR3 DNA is TGCGCCAGCAGCCCTACTCGACGGGACACAGATACGCAGTATTTT.

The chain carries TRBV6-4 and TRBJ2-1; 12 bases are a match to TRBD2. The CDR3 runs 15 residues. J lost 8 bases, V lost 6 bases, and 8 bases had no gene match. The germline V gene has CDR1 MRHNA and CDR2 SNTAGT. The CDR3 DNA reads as TGTGCCAGCAGATCTAGCGGGAGGGGGAGCGATGAGCAGTTCTTC. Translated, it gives CASRSSGRGSDEQFF.

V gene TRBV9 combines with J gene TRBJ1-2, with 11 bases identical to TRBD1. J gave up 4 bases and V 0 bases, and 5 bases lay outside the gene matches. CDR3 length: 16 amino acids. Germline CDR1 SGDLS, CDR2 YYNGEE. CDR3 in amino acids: CASSVAGTGGLYGYTF. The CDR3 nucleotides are TGTGCCAGCAGCGTAGCCGGGACAGGGGGGCTCTATGGCTACACCTTC.

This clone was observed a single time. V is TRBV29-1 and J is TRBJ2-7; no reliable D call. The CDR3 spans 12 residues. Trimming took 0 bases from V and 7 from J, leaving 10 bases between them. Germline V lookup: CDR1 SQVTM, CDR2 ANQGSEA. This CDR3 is CSVEDGPREQYF. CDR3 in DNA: TGCAGCGTTGAAGATGGCCCCCGGGAGCAGTACTTC.

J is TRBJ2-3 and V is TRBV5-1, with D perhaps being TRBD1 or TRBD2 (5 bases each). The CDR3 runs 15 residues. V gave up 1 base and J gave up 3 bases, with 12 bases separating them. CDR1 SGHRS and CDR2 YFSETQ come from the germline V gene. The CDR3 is CASSLLGVRTDTQYF. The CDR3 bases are TGCGCCAGCAGCTTGTTGGGGGTTAGAACAGATACGCAGTATTTT.

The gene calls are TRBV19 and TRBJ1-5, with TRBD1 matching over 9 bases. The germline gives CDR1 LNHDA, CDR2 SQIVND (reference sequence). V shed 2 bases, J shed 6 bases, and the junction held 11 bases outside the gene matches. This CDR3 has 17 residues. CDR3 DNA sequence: TGTGCCAGTAGTATAAACCCCTGGGACAGGGATGTTCAGCCCCAGCATTTT. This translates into CASSINPWDRDVQPQHF. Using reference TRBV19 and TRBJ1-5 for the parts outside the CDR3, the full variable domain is DGGITQSPKYLFRKEGQNVTLSCEQNLNHDAMYWYRQDPGQGLRLIYYSQIVNDFQKGDIAEGYSVSREKKESFPLTVTSAQKNPTAFYLCASSINPWDRDVQPQHFGDGTRLSIL.

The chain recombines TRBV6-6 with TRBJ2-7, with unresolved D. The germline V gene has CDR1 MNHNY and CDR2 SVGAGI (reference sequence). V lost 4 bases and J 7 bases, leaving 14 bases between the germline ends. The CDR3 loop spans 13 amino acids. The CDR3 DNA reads TGTGCCAGCAGTTTCCCAAACATGTATGAGCAGTACTTC. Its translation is CASSFPNMYEQYF.

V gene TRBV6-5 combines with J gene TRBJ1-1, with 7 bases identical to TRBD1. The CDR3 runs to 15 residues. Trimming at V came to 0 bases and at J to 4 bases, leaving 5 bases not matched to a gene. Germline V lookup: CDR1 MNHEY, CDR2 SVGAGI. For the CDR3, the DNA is TGTGCCAGCAGTTACTCAGGGGGCGGACCCACTGAAGCTTTCTTT. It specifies CASSYSGGGPTEAFF.

The CDR3 reads CASKWEGEYAEAFF. CDR3 DNA sequence: TGTGCCAGCAAGTGGGAGGGGGAGTACGCTGAAGCTTTCTTT. The rearrangement joins TRBV2 to TRBJ1-1, with a weak D call TRBD1 (6 bases). Trimming pared 7 bases from V and 6 bases from J, leaving 18 bases between. The CDR3 has 14 residues. CDR1 SNHLY and CDR2 FYNNEI come from the germline V gene. The full variable domain, with the rest looked up from reference TRBV2 and TRBJ1-1, is EPEVTQTPSHQVTQMGQEVILRCVPISNHLYFYWYRQILGQKVEFLVSFYNNEISEKSEIFDDQFSVERPDGSNFTLKIRSTKLEDSAMYFCASKWEGEYAEAFFGQGTRLTVV.

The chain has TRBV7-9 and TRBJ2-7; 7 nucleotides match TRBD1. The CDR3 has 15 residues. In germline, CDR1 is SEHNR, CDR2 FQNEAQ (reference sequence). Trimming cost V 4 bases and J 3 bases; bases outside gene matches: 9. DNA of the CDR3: TGTGCCAGCAGCTCCGACAGGGATAACTTCTACGAGCAGTACTTC. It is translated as CASSSDRDNFYEQYF. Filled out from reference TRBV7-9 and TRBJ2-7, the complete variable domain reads DTGVSQNPRHKITKRGQNVTFRCDPISEHNRLYWYRQTLGQGPEFLTYFQNEAQLEKSRLLSDRFSAERPKGSFSTLEIQRTEQGDSAMYLCASSSDRDNFYEQYFGPGTRLTVT.

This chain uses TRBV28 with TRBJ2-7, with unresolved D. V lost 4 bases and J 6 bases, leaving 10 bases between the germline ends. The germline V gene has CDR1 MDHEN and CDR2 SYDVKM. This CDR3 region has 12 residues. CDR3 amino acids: CASSSTDFEQYF. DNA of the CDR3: TGTGCCAGCAGTTCTACGGATTTCGAGCAGTACTTC.

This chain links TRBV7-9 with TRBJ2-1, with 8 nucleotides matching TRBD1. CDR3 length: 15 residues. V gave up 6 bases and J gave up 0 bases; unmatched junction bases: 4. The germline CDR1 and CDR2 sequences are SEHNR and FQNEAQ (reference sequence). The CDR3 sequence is CASSRQGSSYNEQFF. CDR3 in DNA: TGTGCCAGCAGTAGACAGGGGAGCTCCTACAATGAGCAGTTCTTC.

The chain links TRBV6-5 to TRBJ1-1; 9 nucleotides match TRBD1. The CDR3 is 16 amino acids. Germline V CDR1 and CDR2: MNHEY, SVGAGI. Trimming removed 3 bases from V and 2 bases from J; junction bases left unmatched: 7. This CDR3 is CASSYRTGGFNTEAFF. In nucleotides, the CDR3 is TGTGCCAGCAGTTATCGAACAGGGGGCTTCAACACTGAAGCTTTCTTT.

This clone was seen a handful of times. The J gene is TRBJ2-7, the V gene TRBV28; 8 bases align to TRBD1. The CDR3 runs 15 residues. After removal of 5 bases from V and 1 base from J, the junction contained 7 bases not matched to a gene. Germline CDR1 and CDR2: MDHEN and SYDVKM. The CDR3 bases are TGTGCCAGCAGTACACCGGGACAGGAGTCCTACGAGCAGTACTTC. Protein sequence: CASSTPGQESYEQYF. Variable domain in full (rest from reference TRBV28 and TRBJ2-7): DVKVTQSSRYLVKRTGEKVFLECVQDMDHENMFWYRQDPGLGLRLIYFSYDVKMKEKGDIPEGYSVSREKKERFSLILESASTNQTSMYLCASSTPGQESYEQYFGPGTRLTVT.

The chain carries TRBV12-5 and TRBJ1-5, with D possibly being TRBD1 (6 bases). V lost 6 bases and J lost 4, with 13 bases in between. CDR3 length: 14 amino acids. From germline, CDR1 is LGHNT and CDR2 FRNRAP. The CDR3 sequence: CASGPRTGNQPQHF. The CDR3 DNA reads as TGTGCTAGTGGCCCACGCACAGGGAATCAGCCCCAGCATTTT.

The DNA of the CDR3 is TGTGCCAGCCGGGACAGGGGGCTCACCGGGGAGCTGTTTTTT. Translation gives CASRDRGLTGELFF. The V call is TRBV19, the J call TRBJ2-2; TRBD1 matches at 12 bases. Germline V gene sequence: CDR1 LNHDA, CDR2 SQIVND (reference sequence). V lost 9 bases and J lost 4; bases outside the gene matches: 3. CDR3 size: 14 residues.

The CDR3 coding sequence is TGTGCCAGCAGTTTGGGGGGACTTGGCTATGGCTACACCTTC. Translating gives CASSLGGLGYGYTF. This sequence joins TRBV27 and TRBJ1-2, with a possible D match to TRBD1 (5 bases). The CDR3 contains 14 residues. The V end lost 3 bases, the J end lost 4 bases, and 12 bases lay between the germline ends. Germline assignment: CDR1 MNHEY and CDR2 SMNVEV (reference sequence).